Only a few counts were recorded for the clone carrying this T cell receptor beta chain. Its target is unknown. Being one base from a much bigger clone, this may be a read error. There are 15 residues in the CDR3. CDR1 and CDR2 (germline): LGHNA, YSLEER. J was trimmed by 1 base and V by 1 base; bases with no gene match: 3. The data belong to a study of glioma-infiltrating T cells. Study outcomes and limitations: Only very few CDR3 sequences appeared in both tissue and blood. Above-expected tissue-blood divergence occurred in all gliomas, most in low-grade ones.

Using RNA template, CDR3s of TCR alpha and beta were amplified with iRepertoire arm-PCR. For one-step reverse transcription and amplification, roughly 95-400 ng of tissue mRNA or PBMC total RNA was used. In TCRdb, the multiplex PCR reads were re-called with MiXCR into one record per CDR3 protein. The sample carries some 180,000 distinct CDR3 sequences, around 30% recorded once. The TCR was taken from a human donor with low-grade glioma or glioblastoma, undergoing nonglioma brain surgery, or in good health (not recorded which). Sequencing used glioma tissue, nonneoplastic brain tissue, or PBMCs (not recorded which). The V and J genes are TRBV4-3 and TRBJ2-5, with TRBD2 matching 7 bases. The DNA for the CDR3 is TGCGCCAGCAGCCAAGCGGGAGGAAGCCAAGAGACCCAGTACTTC. Its translation: CASSQAGGSQETQYF.